This T cell receptor beta chain stems from a study of cytomegalovirus exposure and HLA in healthy donors. Study results and caveats: Donor immune exposure was known only as CMV serostatus. TCR beta V- and J-gene trimming was later associated with a missense DCLRE1C variant. Cytomegalovirus status was reportedly diagnosed by the classifier with high sensitivity and specificity.

Concerning this clone itself: No antigen is known for it.

13 Jbeta primers and 60 Vbeta primers were used for the PCR. The data were produced by immunoSEQ multiplex PCR, yet TCRdb's version contains in-frame clones alone and is incomplete. The data contain tens of thousands of clones, about 70% of them singletons. Each of the donors was a healthy bone marrow donor. The source is a man aged 25 to 45 in good health and CMV-seronegative. Input material: PBMCs.

The CDR3 bases are TGTGCCAGCAGGACAGGGGTTTCCAGTAAGCCCCAGCATTTT. Protein: CASRTGVSSKPQHF. The gene calls are TRBV28 and TRBJ1-5; 8 positions match TRBD1. Germline loops: CDR1 MDHEN, CDR2 SYDVKM. The V segment lost 6 bases and the J segment 8 bases; nucleotides outside the gene matches: 9. The CDR3 loop spans 14 amino acids.